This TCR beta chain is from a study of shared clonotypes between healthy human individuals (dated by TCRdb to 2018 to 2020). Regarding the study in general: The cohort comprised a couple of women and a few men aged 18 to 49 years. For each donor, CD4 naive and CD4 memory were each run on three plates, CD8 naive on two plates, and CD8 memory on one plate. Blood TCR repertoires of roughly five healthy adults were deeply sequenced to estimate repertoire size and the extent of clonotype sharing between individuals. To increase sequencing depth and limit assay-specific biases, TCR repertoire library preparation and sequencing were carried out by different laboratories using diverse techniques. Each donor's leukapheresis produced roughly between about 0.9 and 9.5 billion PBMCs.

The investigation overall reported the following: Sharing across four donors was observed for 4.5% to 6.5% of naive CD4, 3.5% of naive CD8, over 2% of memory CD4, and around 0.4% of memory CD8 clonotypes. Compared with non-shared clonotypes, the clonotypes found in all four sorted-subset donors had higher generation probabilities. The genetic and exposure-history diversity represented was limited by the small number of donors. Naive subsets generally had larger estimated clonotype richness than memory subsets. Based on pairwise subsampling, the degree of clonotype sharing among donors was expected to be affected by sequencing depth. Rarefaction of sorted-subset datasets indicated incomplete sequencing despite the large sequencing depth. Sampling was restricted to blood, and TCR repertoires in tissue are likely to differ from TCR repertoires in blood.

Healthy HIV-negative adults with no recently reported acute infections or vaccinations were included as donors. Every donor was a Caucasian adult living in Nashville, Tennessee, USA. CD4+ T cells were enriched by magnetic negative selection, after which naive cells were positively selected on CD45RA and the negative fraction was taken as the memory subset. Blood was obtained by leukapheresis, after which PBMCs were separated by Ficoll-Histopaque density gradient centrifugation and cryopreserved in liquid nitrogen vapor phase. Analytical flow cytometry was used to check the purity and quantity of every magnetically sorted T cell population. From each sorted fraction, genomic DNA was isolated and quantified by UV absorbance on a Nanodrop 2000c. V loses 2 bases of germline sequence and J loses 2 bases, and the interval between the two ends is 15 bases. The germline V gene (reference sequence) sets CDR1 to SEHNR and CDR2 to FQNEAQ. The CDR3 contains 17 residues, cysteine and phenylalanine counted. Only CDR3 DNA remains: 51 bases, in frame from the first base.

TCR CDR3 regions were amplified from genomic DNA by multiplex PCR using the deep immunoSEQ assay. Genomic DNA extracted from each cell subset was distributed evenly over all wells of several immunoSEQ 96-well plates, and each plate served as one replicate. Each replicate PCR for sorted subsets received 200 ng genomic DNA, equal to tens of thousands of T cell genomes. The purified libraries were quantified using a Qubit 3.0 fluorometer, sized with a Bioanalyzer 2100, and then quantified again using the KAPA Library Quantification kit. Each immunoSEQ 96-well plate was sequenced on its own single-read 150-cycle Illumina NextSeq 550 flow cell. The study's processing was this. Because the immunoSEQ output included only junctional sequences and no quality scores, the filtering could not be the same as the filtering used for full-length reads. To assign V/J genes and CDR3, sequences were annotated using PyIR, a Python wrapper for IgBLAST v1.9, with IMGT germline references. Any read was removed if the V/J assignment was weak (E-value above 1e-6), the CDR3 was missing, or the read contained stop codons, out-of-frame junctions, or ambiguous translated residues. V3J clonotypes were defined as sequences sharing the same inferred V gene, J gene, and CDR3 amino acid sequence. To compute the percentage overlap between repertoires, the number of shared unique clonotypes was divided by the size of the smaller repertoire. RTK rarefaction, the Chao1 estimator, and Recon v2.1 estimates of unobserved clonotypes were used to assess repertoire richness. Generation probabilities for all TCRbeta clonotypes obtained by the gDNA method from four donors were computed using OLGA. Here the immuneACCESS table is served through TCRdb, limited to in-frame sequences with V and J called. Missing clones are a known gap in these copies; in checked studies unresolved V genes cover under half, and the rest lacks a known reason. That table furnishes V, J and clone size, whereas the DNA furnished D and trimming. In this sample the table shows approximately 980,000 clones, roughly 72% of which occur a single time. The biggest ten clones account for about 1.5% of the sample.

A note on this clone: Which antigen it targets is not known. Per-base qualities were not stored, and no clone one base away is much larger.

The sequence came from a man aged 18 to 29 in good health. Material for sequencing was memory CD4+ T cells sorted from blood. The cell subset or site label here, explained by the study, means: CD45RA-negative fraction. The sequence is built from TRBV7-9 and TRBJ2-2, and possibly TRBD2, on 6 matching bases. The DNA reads TGTGCCAGCAGCTTACTCCGGGACTCACAAAACACCGGGGAGCTGTTTTTT. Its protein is CASSLLRDSQNTGELFF. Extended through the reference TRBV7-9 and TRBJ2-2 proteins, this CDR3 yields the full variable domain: DTGVSQNPRHKITKRGQNVTFRCDPISEHNRLYWYRQTLGQGPEFLTYFQNEAQLEKSRLLSDRFSAERPKGSFSTLEIQRTEQGDSAMYLCASSLLRDSQNTGELFFGEGSRLTVL.